The 25 T cell receptor beta chains in this list originate from one sample, sequenced in a study of blood T cell repertoires in COVID-19. Clones were read by immunoSEQ multiplex PCR, and TCRdb kept only the in-frame ones, dropping some. The repertoire holds roughly 57,000 clones, with 90% to 95% as singletons. Material for sequencing was peripheral blood. These receptors were obtained from a human donor in a cohort sampled during active COVID-19.

The chain joins TRBV27 to TRBJ2-1; perhaps TRBD1 as D (6 bases). V was pared by 6 bases and J by 4 bases, with 13 bases between. CDR3 length: 14 residues. Germline V gene data show CDR1 as MNHEY and CDR2 as SMNVEV (reference sequence). The CDR3 loop reads CASSPGDIYNEQFF. The CDR3 coding sequence is TGTGCCAGCAGCCCAGGGGACATATACAATGAGCAGTTCTTC.

The chain combines TRBV9 with TRBJ1-6; TRBD1 matches 9 bases. The CDR3 has 15 residues. CDR1 is SGDLS, CDR2 YYNGEE, per germline. V was pared by 6 bases and J by 7 bases, with 8 bases of the junction left unmatched. The CDR3 is CASTFSGTGNSPLHF. The CDR3 DNA reads as TGTGCCAGCACCTTTTCCGGGACAGGGAATTCACCCCTCCACTTT. Complete variable domain (other parts from reference TRBV9 and TRBJ1-6): DSGVTQTPKHLITATGQRVTLRCSPRSGDLSVYWYQQSLDQGLQFLIQYYNGEERAKGNILERFSAQQFPDLHSELNLSSLELGDSALYFCASTFSGTGNSPLHFGNGTRLTVT.

The rearrangement links TRBV6-5 to TRBJ2-7; a weak D match, TRBD2 (7 bases). The CDR3 spans 14 residues. Germline values: CDR1 MNHEY, CDR2 SVGAGI. Trimming pared 0 bases from V and 4 bases from J, leaving 10 bases between. The CDR3 region has the DNA TGTGCCAGCAGTTACTCGCGGGGGCAGTACGAGCAGTACTTC. Encoded protein: CASSYSRGQYEQYF.

This clone showed up just a few times. V gene TRBV30 combines with J gene TRBJ1-5; no clear D gene. CDR3 length equals 14 residues. V lost 6 bases to trimming and J lost 4 bases, with 16 bases between them. The germline CDR1 and CDR2 sequences are GTSNPN and SVGIG (reference sequence). CDR3 loop: CACSSGYPNQPQHF. The DNA of the CDR3 is TGTGCCTGTTCCTCCGGGTATCCTAATCAGCCCCAGCATTTT.

This chain connects TRBV18 to TRBJ1-4; a weak D match, TRBD1 (5 bases). This CDR3 contains 16 residues. Germline-derived CDR1 and CDR2 are KGHSH and LQKENI. The ends were cut back, 6 bases at V and 0 bases at J, with 14 bases in the middle. This CDR3 is CASSFSGVATNEKLFF. The CDR3 DNA is TGTGCCAGCTCCTTTTCGGGGGTCGCAACTAATGAAAAACTGTTTTTT.

The table lists this clone with a count of one. The rearrangement links TRBV24-1 to TRBJ2-1; 7 bases are a match to TRBD1. CDR3 length equals 18 residues. With V trimmed by 7 bases and J by 7 bases, 21 bases remained unmatched. Germline V CDR1 and CDR2: KGHDR, SFDVKD. CDR3 region: CATRDPIRTGIEGNEQFF. In DNA, the CDR3 is TGTGCCACCAGGGACCCAATACGGACAGGCATTGAAGGAAATGAGCAGTTCTTC.

The V and J genes are TRBV28 and TRBJ2-7; TRBD2 agrees at 9 bases. The length of the CDR3 is 13 residues. CDR1 is MDHEN and CDR2 is SYDVKM in the germline V gene. Trimming cost V 10 bases and J 9 bases; bases outside gene matches: 13. This chain's CDR3 is CATLAGTEVVQYF. CDR3 sequence (DNA): TGTGCCACCCTAGCGGGGACGGAGGTTGTGCAGTACTTC.

The chain has TRBV5-4 and TRBJ2-1; a weak D match, TRBD2 (5 bases). CDR1 and CDR2 (germline): SGHNT, YYREEE (reference sequence). The CDR3 runs 16 residues. Trimming cost V 4 bases and J 8 bases, with 22 bases left between them. The CDR3 DNA reads as TGTGCCAGCAGCAAACACCGAGCGGACCTTGGGGATGAGCAGTTCTTC. It specifies CASSKHRADLGDEQFF.

The CDR3 DNA reads TGTGCCAGCAGTCGCGGACAGGCCCACGAGCAGTACTTC. Translating gives CASSRGQAHEQYF. The rearrangement joins TRBV6-2 or TRBV6-3 to TRBJ2-7, with 7 bases fitting TRBD1. The ends lost 5 bases at V and 5 bases at J; junction bases unmatched: 6. Germline CDR1 MNHEY, CDR2 SVGEGT. This CDR3 has 13 amino acids.

The V gene is TRBV11-2, the J gene TRBJ2-1; TRBD2 aligns across 10 bases. CDR1 and CDR2 from the germline V gene are SGHAT and FQNNGV. The length of the CDR3 is 15 residues. The ends lost 6 bases at V and 5 bases at J; junction bases unmatched: 7. This chain's CDR3 is CASRPLAGVNNEQFF. CDR3 bases: TGTGCCAGCAGACCGCTAGCGGGGGTAAACAATGAGCAGTTCTTC.

This rearrangement joins TRBV5-1 to TRBJ1-1; possibly TRBD1 for D (5 bases). V shed 0 bases and J shed 6 bases, with 9 bases lying between them. The CDR3 spans 13 residues. In germline, CDR1 is SGHRS, CDR2 YFSETQ. The CDR3 protein is CASSLEQESEAFF. Here the CDR3 DNA reads TGCGCCAGCAGCTTGGAACAGGAATCTGAAGCTTTCTTT.

The CDR3: CASSQGPGRGQPQHF. CDR3 bases: TGCGCCAGCAGCCAAGGTCCCGGGAGGGGTCAGCCCCAGCATTTT. The genes are TRBV4-3 and TRBJ1-5; tentative D call: TRBD1 (5 bases). Germline CDR1 is LGHNA and CDR2 is YSLEER. The CDR3 totals 15 residues. Trimming left V 1 base short and J 6 bases short, with 13 bases between.

This chain links TRBV10-3 with TRBJ1-2, with 7 bases matching TRBD1. The CDR3 loop spans 13 amino acids. Trimming removed 4 bases from V and 5 bases from J; junction bases left unmatched: 4. Germline lookup yields CDR1 ENHRY and CDR2 SYGVKD. The CDR3 protein is CAISGVGQYGYTF. The CDR3 DNA is TGTGCCATCAGTGGGGTGGGACAGTATGGCTACACCTTC.

The chain is built from TRBV5-4 and TRBJ2-1, with D perhaps TRBD2 (5 bases). The CDR3 has 16 amino acids. CDR1 and CDR2 (germline): SGHNT, YYREEE (reference sequence). V lost 0 bases to trimming and J lost 6 bases, with 16 bases between them. CDR3 sequence reads: CASSLGPGLAANEQFF. In DNA, the CDR3 is TGTGCCAGCAGCTTGGGACCGGGTCTAGCCGCCAATGAGCAGTTCTTC.

V is TRBV3-1 (or the pseudogene TRBV3-2) and J is TRBJ1-1, with 7 bases identical to TRBD1. This CDR3 has 13 residues. CDR1 LGHDT and CDR2 YNNKEL come from the germline V gene (reference sequence). After removal of 3 bases from V and 10 bases from J, the junction contained 8 bases not matched to a gene. The CDR3 coding sequence is TGTGCCAGCAGCCAGGGACAGCCCTCAGTAGCTTTCTTT. This sequence encodes CASSQGQPSVAFF.

V usage is TRBV7-3 and J usage is TRBJ1-2; tentatively, D is TRBD1 (5 bases). CDR3 length: 14 residues. The ends were cut back, 0 bases at V and 8 bases at J, with 13 bases in the middle. Germline assignment: CDR1 SGHTA and CDR2 FQGTGA. Here the CDR3 reads CASSLTPRVGGYTF. Here the CDR3 DNA reads TGTGCCAGCAGCTTAACACCCAGGGTGGGAGGCTACACCTTC.

The V gene is TRBV5-1, the J gene TRBJ2-7; 10 nucleotides align to TRBD1. In germline, CDR1 is SGHRS, CDR2 YFSETQ. Trimming took 4 bases from V and 2 from J; bases not matched to a gene: 3. The CDR3 is made up of 14 amino acids. The CDR3: CASSPGTGAYEQYF. DNA of the CDR3: TGCGCCAGCAGCCCCGGGACAGGGGCCTACGAGCAGTACTTC.

CDR3: CASTAGTSGSGEQYF. The CDR3 DNA is TGTGCCAGCACCGCCGGGACTAGCGGGAGCGGCGAGCAGTACTTC. The chain has TRBV27 and TRBJ2-7; 14 nucleotides match TRBD2. Germline trimming cut 7 bases from V and 6 bases from J; bases unmatched to any gene: 8. Germline CDR1 is MNHEY and CDR2 is SMNVEV (reference sequence). There are 15 residues in the CDR3.

The chain uses TRBV18 and TRBJ2-1; no reliable D call. This CDR3 region has 16 residues. The germline V gene has CDR1 KGHSH and CDR2 LQKENI. V was shortened by 1 base and J by 4 bases, with 14 bases between the two germline ends. CDR3: CASSPRHGTDYNEQFF. The CDR3 DNA is TGTGCCAGCTCACCACGACATGGTACAGATTACAATGAGCAGTTCTTC.

The chain links TRBV6-1 to TRBJ2-3; 11 nucleotides agree with TRBD2. Unmatched junction bases numbered 1, after V lost 4 bases and J lost 4 bases. The CDR3 spans 14 residues. CDR1 and CDR2 (germline): MNHNS, SASEGT. CDR3 sequence: CASSVAGGADTQYF. The CDR3 DNA reads TGTGCCAGCAGTGTAGCGGGGGGGGCAGATACGCAGTATTTT.

In its sample, this clone was seen a few times. The V call is TRBV25-1, the J call TRBJ1-5; 12 bases match TRBD1. V dropped 1 base and J dropped 6; count of bases not matched to a gene: 7. This CDR3 spans 17 amino acids. Germline CDR1 MGHDK, CDR2 SYGVNS. For the CDR3, the DNA is TGTGCCAGCAGTGAATCTGGGACAGGGGGCGCAGGTCAGCCCCAGCATTTT. The encoded protein is CASSESGTGGAGQPQHF.

The chain employs TRBV5-1 and TRBJ2-1; 16 positions match TRBD2. J was trimmed by 7 bases and V by 4 bases; bases with no gene match: 5. The CDR3 is made up of 16 amino acids. Germline values: CDR1 SGHRS, CDR2 YFSETQ. The CDR3 here is CASSLGTSGGANEQFF. The CDR3 DNA sequence: TGCGCCAGCAGCCTGGGGACTAGCGGGGGGGCAAATGAGCAGTTCTTC.

This chain uses TRBV5-7 with TRBJ2-7, with D possibly being TRBD2 (6 bases). TRBV5-7 is an ORF; its function is uncertain. The CDR3 spans 13 residues. With 4 bases removed from V and 7 bases from J, the gap between germline ends came to 15 bases. In DNA, the CDR3 is TGTGCCAGCAGCCAGGGACTCGGAGGGGAGCAGTACGTC. This translates into CASSQGLGGEQYV.

V and J are TRBV11-3 and TRBJ2-1; D is ambiguous. The germline gives CDR1 SGHNT, CDR2 YENEEA. The CDR3 sequence is 13 residues long. V was trimmed by 3 bases and J by 0 bases, leaving 3 bases between them. The CDR3 region has the DNA TGTGCCAGCAGCTTGAGCTCCTACAATGAGCAGTTCTTC. The encoded protein is CASSLSSYNEQFF.

The V and J genes are TRBV19 and TRBJ2-6, with D possibly matching TRBD1 (5 bases). Trimming cost V 4 bases and J 2 bases, with 12 bases left between them. The length of the CDR3 is 16 residues. Germline-derived CDR1 and CDR2 are LNHDA and SQIVND (reference sequence). The CDR3 DNA is TGTGCCAGTAGTACGACAGTGCTGGCTGGGGCCAACGTCCTGACTTTC. Translated: CASSTTVLAGANVLTF.